Sequencing of this TCR beta chain was carried out in a study of a mutant IDH1 vaccine in newly diagnosed glioma. V was cut by 2 bases and J by 1 base, with 8 bases left in between. CDR1 and CDR2 from the germline V gene are GTSNPN and SVGIG (reference sequence). This CDR3 has 13 amino acids. This clone was picked up a small number of times. Its specificity is unknown. Specified time point: week 23, last vaccination. Topical imiquimod accompanied each vaccine dose, which consisted of 300 ug of mutant IDH1 20-mer peptide. Profiled with immunoSEQ multiplex PCR; TCRdb holds only in-frame clones, not every one. The top ten hold roughly 5% of the sample, which has tens of thousands of clones, roughly 81% seen once.

V is TRBV30 and J is TRBJ1-1; the D gene is possibly TRBD1 (6 bases). The starting material was PBMCs, obtained from a glioma patient whose treatment included an IDH1 peptide vaccine. The sequence derives from a man aged 35 to 55 with glioma. DNA for the CDR3: TGTGCCTGGAGTTCCAGGGGGAACACTGAAGCTTTCTTT. Protein: CAWSSRGNTEAFF.